One and the same sample provided the 20 T cell receptor beta chains below, sequenced in a study of blood T cell repertoires in COVID-19. The protocol was immunoSEQ multiplex PCR, while the TCRdb copy is restricted to in-frame clones and leaves out a portion. The sample lists 180,000 or so clones, more than 85% occurring once. Sequencing input: peripheral blood. Receptors were obtained from a man aged 18 to 35 with acute or convalescent COVID-19.

This chain joins TRBV14 and TRBJ1-5, with a weak D call TRBD1 (6 bases). The CDR3 has 16 amino acids. The germline V gene encodes CDR1 SGHDN and CDR2 FVKESK. Trimming shortened V by 3 bases and J by 0 bases, and 12 bases separated the two germline ends. The CDR3 spells CASSHSQGSSNQPQHF. Written as DNA, the CDR3 is TGTGCCAGCAGCCATTCACAGGGCTCTAGCAATCAGCCCCAGCATTTT.

The gene calls are TRBV7-9 and TRBJ2-5; D is perhaps TRBD1 (5 bases). In germline, CDR1 is SEHNR, CDR2 FQNEAQ (reference sequence). Trimming removed 5 bases from V and 1 base from J, with 17 bases in between. The CDR3 totals 16 residues. In DNA form, the CDR3 reads TGTGCCAGCAGCAAGGGTTCTGGGGCGCTCCAAGAGACCCAGTACTTC. Translation gives CASSKGSGALQETQYF.

The V call is TRBV12-3 or TRBV12-4, the J call TRBJ1-2; tentative D call: TRBD1 (5 bases). V was pared by 5 bases and J by 8 bases, with 15 bases between. This CDR3 spans 13 amino acids. The CDR3 DNA follows: TGTGCCAGCAGTATGACTCAGGGTACCGGCTACACCTTC. Protein: CASSMTQGTGYTF.

The rearrangement uses TRBV7-3 and TRBJ1-4; D is unresolved. The CDR3 length is 15 residues. Germline values: CDR1 SGHTA, CDR2 FQGTGA. Trimming cost V 0 bases and J 3 bases, with 8 bases left between them. The CDR3 nucleotides read TGTGCCAGCAGCTTAACCCCACAGTCTAATGAAAAACTGTTTTTT. Translation: CASSLTPQSNEKLFF.

This clone was recorded once. The rearrangement joins TRBV29-1 to TRBJ2-7; D gene uncertain. The CDR3 runs to 11 residues. V was cut by 3 bases and J by 2 bases, with 5 bases left in between. CDR1 and CDR2 (germline): SQVTM, ANQGSEA. Here the CDR3 reads CSVEVAYEQYF. Here the CDR3 DNA reads TGCAGCGTTGAGGTAGCCTACGAGCAGTACTTC.

As DNA, the CDR3 is TGTGCCAGCAGCTTTATTGGCGGGGGAAGTCTTAGCACAGATACGCAGTATTTT. Amino acids: CASSFIGGGSLSTDTQYF. This sequence joins TRBV13 and TRBJ2-3; 7 bases agree with TRBD2. The CDR3 runs to 18 residues. Per germline, CDR1 PRHDT and CDR2 FYEKMQ (reference sequence). V was pared by 3 bases and J by 0 bases, with 12 bases of the junction left unmatched.

V is TRBV5-1 and J is TRBJ2-7; perhaps TRBD2 as D (5 bases). Germline V gene sequence: CDR1 SGHRS, CDR2 YFSETQ. Trimming stripped 2 bases from V and 6 bases from J, with 12 bases between. The CDR3 is 13 amino acids. DNA for the CDR3: TGCGCCAGCAGCTTTCGGGGAGTTTCCGAGCAGTACTTC. Its protein product is CASSFRGVSEQYF.

The chain couples TRBV12-3 or TRBV12-4 to TRBJ1-2; D is perhaps TRBD1 (5 bases). Trimming left V 4 bases short and J 6 bases short, with 6 bases between. This CDR3 contains 11 residues. The CDR3 spells CASSSGDGYTF. The CDR3 nucleotides read TGTGCCAGCAGTTCGGGGGATGGCTACACCTTC.

The chain joins TRBV6-5 to TRBJ1-6; maybe TRBD1 (6 bases). With 2 bases removed from V and 14 bases from J, the gap between germline ends came to 10 bases. This CDR3 comprises 12 residues. Germline-derived CDR1 and CDR2 are MNHEY and SVGAGI. The CDR3 nucleotides are TGTGCCAGCAGTTACGAGGGGGTAACCCTCCACTTT. This sequence encodes CASSYEGVTLHF.

The chain carries TRBV7-3 and TRBJ1-1; the D is unclear. Between the trimmed V and J ends, which lost 6 bases and 1 base, there was a span of 12 bases. CDR1 is SGHTA and CDR2 is FQGTGA in the germline V gene. This CDR3 spans 14 amino acids. CDR3 protein: CASRPSGGNTEAFF. The CDR3 region has the DNA TGTGCCAGCAGACCTAGCGGCGGGAACACTGAAGCTTTCTTT. The whole variable domain, filled in from reference TRBV7-3 and TRBJ1-1, reads GAGVSQTPSNKVTEKGKYVELRCDPISGHTALYWYRQSLGQGPEFLIYFQGTGAADDSGLPNDRFFAVRPEGSVSTLKIQRTERGDSAVYLCASRPSGGNTEAFFGQGTRLTVV.

This chain joins TRBV11-2 and TRBJ1-2; 8 nucleotides match TRBD1. The CDR3 runs to 14 residues. The germline gives CDR1 SGHAT, CDR2 FQNNGV. Trimming cost V 8 bases and J 3 bases; bases outside gene matches: 8. The CDR3 sequence: CASRQGSTDYGYTF. CDR3 sequence (DNA): TGTGCCAGCCGACAGGGGTCTACTGACTATGGCTACACCTTC.

The chain has TRBV5-1 and TRBJ1-4; D possibly corresponds to TRBD1 (6 bases). This CDR3 has 13 amino acids. Germline V CDR1 and CDR2: SGHRS, YFSETQ. The V end lost 5 bases, the J end lost 5 bases, and 10 bases lay between the germline ends. The CDR3 coding sequence is TGCGCCAGCAGTTACGGACAGAATGAAAAACTGTTTTTT. This gives the protein CASSYGQNEKLFF.

The J gene is TRBJ2-7, the V gene TRBV5-1; 13 bases fit TRBD2. The junction had 1 base not matched to a gene; V was cut back by 0 bases and J by 4 bases. The CDR3 runs to 15 residues. The V gene's germline CDR1 is SGHRS and CDR2 YFSETQ. The CDR3 DNA follows: TGCGCCAGCAGCTTGGGGACTAGCGGGGGATACGAGCAGTACTTC. As protein: CASSLGTSGGYEQYF.

The V call is TRBV7-3, the J call TRBJ2-2, with D possibly TRBD1 on 6 matching bases. CDR1 is SGHTA, CDR2 FQGTGA, per germline. Trimming cost V 5 bases and J 5 bases, with 6 bases left between them. This CDR3 is built from 12 residues. CDR3 nucleotides: TGTGCCAGCAGCCAGGGGACCGGGGAGCTGTTTTTT. Its protein is CASSQGTGELFF.

The V call is TRBV7-2, the J call TRBJ2-3; 8 bases map to TRBD2. Germline CDR1 SGHTA, CDR2 FQGNSA. Germline trimming cut 1 base from V and 1 base from J; bases unmatched to any gene: 7. The CDR3 has 17 amino acids. The chain's CDR3 is CASSLGGSGARTDTQYF. The CDR3 DNA sequence: TGTGCCAGCAGCTTAGGAGGTAGCGGGGCGCGCACAGATACGCAGTATTTT.

The chain joins TRBV5-4 to TRBJ1-2; D gene ambiguous. Germline V lookup: CDR1 SGHNT, CDR2 YYREEE (reference sequence). The CDR3 covers 13 residues. V dropped 4 bases and J dropped 3 bases, with 10 bases sitting between them. CDR3 DNA: TGTGCCAGCAGCCGTATTATCGACTATGGCTACACCTTC. It yields the protein CASSRIIDYGYTF. The full variable domain, completed using reference TRBV5-4 and TRBJ1-2, is ETGVTQSPTHLIKTRGQQVTLRCSSQSGHNTVSWYQQALGQGPQFIFQYYREEENGRGNFPPRFSGLQFPNYSSELNVNALELDDSALYLCASSRIIDYGYTFGSGTRLTVV.

V and J are TRBV25-1 and TRBJ2-1; 7 bases are shared with TRBD1. CDR1 is MGHDK, CDR2 SYGVNS, per germline. The J segment lost 14 bases and the V segment lost 4 bases, leaving 8 bases of the junction unmatched. There are 12 residues in the CDR3. CDR3 coding DNA: TGTGCCAGCAGTGGGGACAGCTACTGGGAGTTCTTC. It translates to CASSGDSYWEFF.

This chain links TRBV27 with TRBJ1-2, with 9 bases identical to TRBD1. The CDR3 is made up of 15 amino acids. The trim removed 5 bases at V and 2 bases at J, leaving 6 bases unmatched. Germline V CDR1 and CDR2: MNHEY, SMNVEV (reference sequence). In DNA, the CDR3 is TGTGCCAGCAGTCCCGGGACAGGGAGGAACTATGGCTACACCTTC. Translation: CASSPGTGRNYGYTF.

DNA for the CDR3: TGTGCCAGCTCTCCCAGGGGACCCGGGGATTCACCCCTCCACTTT. It yields the protein CASSPRGPGDSPLHF. J is TRBJ1-6 and V is TRBV18; tentatively, D is TRBD1 (6 bases). Deletions cut 6 bases from V and 8 bases from J, with 17 bases between. Germline V gene sequence: CDR1 KGHSH, CDR2 LQKENI. This CDR3 region has 15 residues.

The chain employs TRBV18 and TRBJ2-6, with 8 bases identical to TRBD1. The V and J ends lost 0 bases and 2 bases, in that order; junction bases with no gene match: 0. CDR1 and CDR2 from the germline V gene are KGHSH and LQKENI. The CDR3 is 16 residues long. CDR3 region: CASSPPQGAGANVLTF. The CDR3 bases are TGTGCCAGCTCACCACCACAGGGGGCTGGGGCCAACGTCCTGACTTTC.